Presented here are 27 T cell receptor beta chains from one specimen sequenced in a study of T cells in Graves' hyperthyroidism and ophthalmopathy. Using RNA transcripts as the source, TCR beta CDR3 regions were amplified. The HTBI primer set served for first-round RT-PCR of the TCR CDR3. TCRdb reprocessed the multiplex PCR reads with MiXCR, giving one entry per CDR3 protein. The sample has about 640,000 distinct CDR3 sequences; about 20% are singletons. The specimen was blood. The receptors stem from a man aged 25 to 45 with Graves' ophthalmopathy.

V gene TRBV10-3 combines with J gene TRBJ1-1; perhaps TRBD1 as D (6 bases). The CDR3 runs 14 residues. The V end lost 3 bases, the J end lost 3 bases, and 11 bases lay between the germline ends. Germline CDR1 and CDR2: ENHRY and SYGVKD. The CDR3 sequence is CAISEAGEYTEAFF. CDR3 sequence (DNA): TGTGCCATCAGTGAAGCAGGGGAGTACACTGAAGCTTTCTTT.

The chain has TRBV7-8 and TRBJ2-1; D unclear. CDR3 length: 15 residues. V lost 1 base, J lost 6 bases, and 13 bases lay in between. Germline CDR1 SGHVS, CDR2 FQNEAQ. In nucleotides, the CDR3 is TGTGCCAGCAGCTTAGAGTTCCGTCGTTCCAATGAGCAGTTCTTC. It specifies CASSLEFRRSNEQFF.

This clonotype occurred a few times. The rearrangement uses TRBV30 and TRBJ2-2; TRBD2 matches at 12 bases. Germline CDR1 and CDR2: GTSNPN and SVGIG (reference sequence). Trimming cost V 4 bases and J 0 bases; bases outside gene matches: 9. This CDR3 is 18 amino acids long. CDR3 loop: CAWTPGTSGPSNTGELFF. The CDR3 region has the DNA TGTGCCTGGACACCTGGGACTAGCGGGCCCTCGAACACCGGGGAGCTGTTTTTT.

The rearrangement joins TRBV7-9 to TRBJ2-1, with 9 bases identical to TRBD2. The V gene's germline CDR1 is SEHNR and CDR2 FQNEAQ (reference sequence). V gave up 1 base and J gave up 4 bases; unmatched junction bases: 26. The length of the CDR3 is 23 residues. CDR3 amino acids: CASSLDSPPPAGGRGFLYNEQFF. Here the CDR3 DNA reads TGTGCCAGCAGCTTAGATTCCCCGCCGCCAGCGGGAGGCCGGGGATTCCTTTACAATGAGCAGTTCTTC.

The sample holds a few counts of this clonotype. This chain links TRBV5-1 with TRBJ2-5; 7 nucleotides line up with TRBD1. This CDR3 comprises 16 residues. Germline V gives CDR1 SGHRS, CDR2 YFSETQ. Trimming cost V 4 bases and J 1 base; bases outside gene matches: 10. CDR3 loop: CASSPSPTGSQETQYF. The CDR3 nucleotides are TGCGCCAGCAGCCCTAGCCCGACAGGGAGCCAAGAGACCCAGTACTTC.

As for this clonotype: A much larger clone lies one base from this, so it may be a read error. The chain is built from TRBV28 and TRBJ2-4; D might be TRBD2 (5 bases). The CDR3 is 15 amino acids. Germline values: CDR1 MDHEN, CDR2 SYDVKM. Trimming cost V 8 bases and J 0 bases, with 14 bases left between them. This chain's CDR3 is CASGSSGLAKNIQYF. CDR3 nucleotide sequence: TGTGCCAGCGGTTCCAGCGGACTAGCCAAAAACATTCAGTACTTC.

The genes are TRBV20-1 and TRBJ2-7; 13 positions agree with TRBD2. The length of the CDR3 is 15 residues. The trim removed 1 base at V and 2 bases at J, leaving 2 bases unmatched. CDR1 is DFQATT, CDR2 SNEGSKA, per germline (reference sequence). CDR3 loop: CSARAGLAGTYEQYF. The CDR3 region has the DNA TGCAGTGCTAGAGCGGGACTAGCGGGAACCTACGAGCAGTACTTC.

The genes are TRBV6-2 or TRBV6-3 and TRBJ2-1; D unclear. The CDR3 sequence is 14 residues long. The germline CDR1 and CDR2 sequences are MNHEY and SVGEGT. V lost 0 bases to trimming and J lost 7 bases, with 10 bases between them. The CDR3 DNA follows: TGTGCCAGCAGTTACTCGGCTCGAATAAATGAGCAGTTCTTC. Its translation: CASSYSARINEQFF.

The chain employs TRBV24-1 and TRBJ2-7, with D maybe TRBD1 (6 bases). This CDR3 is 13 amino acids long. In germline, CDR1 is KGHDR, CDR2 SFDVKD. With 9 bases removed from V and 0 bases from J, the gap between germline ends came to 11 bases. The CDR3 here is CATSEGHSYEQYF. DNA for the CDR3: TGTGCCACCTCTGAGGGACACTCCTACGAGCAGTACTTC.

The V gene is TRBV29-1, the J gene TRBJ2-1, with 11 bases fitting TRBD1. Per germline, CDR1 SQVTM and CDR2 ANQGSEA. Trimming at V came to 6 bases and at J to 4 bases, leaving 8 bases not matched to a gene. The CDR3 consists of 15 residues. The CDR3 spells CSVEPGQGVYNEQFF. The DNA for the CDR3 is TGCAGCGTGGAGCCGGGACAGGGGGTTTACAATGAGCAGTTCTTC.

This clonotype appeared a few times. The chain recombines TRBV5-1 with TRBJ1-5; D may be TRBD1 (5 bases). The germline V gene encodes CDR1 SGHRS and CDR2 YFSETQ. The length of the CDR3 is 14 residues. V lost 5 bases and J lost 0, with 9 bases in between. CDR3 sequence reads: CASSEGVSNQPQHF. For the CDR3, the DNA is TGCGCCAGCAGTGAAGGGGTTAGCAATCAGCCCCAGCATTTT.

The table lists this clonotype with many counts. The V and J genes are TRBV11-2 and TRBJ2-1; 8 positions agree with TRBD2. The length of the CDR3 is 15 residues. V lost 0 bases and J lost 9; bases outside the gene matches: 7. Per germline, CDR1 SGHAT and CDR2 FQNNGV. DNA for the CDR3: TGTGCCAGCAGCTTAGATAGCGGGATAACTGGTGAGCAGTTCTTC. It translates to CASSLDSGITGEQFF. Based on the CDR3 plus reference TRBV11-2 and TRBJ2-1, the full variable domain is EAGVAQSPRYKIIEKRQSVAFWCNPISGHATLYWYQQILGQGPKLLIQFQNNGVVDDSQLPKDRFSAERLKGVDSTLKIQPAKLEDSAVYLCASSLDSGITGEQFFGPGTRLTVL.

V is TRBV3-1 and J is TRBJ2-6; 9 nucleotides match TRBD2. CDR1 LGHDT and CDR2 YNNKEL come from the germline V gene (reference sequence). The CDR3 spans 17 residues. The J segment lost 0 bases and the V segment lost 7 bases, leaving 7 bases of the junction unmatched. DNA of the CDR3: TGTGCCAGCACCCTTAGCGGGAGCCCCTCTGGGGCCAACGTCCTGACTTTC. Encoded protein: CASTLSGSPSGANVLTF. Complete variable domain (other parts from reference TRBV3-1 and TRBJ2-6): DTAVSQTPKYLVTQMGNDKSIKCEQNLGHDTMYWYKQDSKKFLKIMFSYNNKELIINETVPNRFSPKSPDKAHLNLHINSLELGDSAVYFCASTLSGSPSGANVLTFGAGSRLTVL.

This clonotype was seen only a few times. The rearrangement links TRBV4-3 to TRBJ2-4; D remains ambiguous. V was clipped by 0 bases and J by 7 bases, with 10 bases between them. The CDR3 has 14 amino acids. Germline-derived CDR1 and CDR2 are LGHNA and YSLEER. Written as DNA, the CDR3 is TGCGCCAGCAGCCAAGATGAAGGCCCCAACATTCAGTACTTC. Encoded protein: CASSQDEGPNIQYF.

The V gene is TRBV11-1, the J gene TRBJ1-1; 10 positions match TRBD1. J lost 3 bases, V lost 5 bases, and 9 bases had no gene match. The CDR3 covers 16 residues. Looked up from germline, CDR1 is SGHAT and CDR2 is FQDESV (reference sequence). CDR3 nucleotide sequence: TGTGCCAGCAGCCCCCACCGGACAGGGGGTGACACTGAAGCTTTCTTT. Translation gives CASSPHRTGGDTEAFF.

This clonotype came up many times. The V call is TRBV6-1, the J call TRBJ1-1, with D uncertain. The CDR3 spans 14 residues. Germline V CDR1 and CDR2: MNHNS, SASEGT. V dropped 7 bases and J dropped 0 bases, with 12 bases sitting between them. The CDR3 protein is CASMPESLNTEAFF. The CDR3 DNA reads TGTGCCAGCATGCCGGAAAGTCTGAACACTGAAGCTTTCTTT.

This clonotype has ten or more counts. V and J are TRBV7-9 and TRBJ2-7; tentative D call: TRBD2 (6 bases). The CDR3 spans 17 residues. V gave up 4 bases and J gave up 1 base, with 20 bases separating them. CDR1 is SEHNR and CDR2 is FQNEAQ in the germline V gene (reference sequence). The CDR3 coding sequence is TGTGCCAGCAGCTCAAAGGGAAAAGCGGGTATTTCCTACGAGCAGTACTTC. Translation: CASSSKGKAGISYEQYF.

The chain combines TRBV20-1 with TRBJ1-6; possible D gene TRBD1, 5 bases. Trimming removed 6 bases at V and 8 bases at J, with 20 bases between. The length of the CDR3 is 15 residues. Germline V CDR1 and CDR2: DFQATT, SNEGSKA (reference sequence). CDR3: CSAALPGPLDSPLHF. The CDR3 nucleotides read TGCAGTGCAGCACTACCGGGACCATTGGATTCACCCCTCCACTTT.

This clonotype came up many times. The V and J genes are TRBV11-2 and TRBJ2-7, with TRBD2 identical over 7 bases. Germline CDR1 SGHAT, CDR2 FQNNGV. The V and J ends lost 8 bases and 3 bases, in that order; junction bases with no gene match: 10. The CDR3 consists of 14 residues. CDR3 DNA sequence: TGTGCCAGCGGGAGCGGGACCAGTCACTACGAGCAGTACTTC. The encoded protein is CASGSGTSHYEQYF.

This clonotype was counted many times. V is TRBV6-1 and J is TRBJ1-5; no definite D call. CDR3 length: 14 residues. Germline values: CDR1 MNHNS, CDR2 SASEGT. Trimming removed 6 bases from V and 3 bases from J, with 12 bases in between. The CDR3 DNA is TGTGCCAGCAGGGGATACAGTTCCAATCAGCCCCAGCATTTT. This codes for CASRGYSSNQPQHF.

CDR3 amino acids: CASSPHGGATEAFF. The CDR3 nucleotides read TGTGCCAGCAGCCCGCATGGGGGAGCCACTGAAGCTTTCTTT. The chain has TRBV7-2 and TRBJ1-1; possibly TRBD1 for D (5 bases). Germline V gene data show CDR1 as SGHTA and CDR2 as FQGNSA. This CDR3 has 14 residues. The germline V and J ends were trimmed by 5 bases and 4 bases, with 14 bases remaining between them.

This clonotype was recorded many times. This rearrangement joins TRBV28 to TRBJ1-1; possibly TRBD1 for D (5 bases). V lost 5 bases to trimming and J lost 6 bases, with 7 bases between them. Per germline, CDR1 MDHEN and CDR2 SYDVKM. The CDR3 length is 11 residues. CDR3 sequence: CASSRTPEAFF. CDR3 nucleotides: TGTGCCAGCAGTCGGACACCTGAAGCTTTCTTT.

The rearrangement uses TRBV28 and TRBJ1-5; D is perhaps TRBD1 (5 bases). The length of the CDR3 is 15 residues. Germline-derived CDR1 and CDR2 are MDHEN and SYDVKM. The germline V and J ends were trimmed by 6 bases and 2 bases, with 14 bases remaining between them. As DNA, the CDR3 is TGTGCCAGCAGCCACGGGACGACGCGCAATCAGCCCCAGCATTTT. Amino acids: CASSHGTTRNQPQHF.

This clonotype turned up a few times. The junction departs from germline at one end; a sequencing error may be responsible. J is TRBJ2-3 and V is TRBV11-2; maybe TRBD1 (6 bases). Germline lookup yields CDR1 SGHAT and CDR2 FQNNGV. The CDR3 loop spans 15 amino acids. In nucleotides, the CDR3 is TGTGCCGGCAGCTACCGGGACAAACTCACAGATACGCAGTATTTT. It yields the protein CAGSYRDKLTDTQYF.

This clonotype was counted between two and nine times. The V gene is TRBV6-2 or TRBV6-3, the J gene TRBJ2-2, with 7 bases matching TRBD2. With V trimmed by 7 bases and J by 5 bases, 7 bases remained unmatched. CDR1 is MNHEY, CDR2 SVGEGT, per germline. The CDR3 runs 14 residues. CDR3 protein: CASMTGGLTGELFF. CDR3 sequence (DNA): TGTGCCAGCATGACGGGAGGTCTGACCGGGGAGCTGTTTTTT.

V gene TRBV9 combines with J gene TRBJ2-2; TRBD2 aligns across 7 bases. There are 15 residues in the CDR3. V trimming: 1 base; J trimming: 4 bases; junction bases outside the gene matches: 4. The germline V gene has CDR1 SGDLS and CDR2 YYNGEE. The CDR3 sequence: CASSVSGVGTGELFF. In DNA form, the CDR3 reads TGTGCCAGCAGCGTAAGCGGGGTCGGCACCGGGGAGCTGTTTTTT.

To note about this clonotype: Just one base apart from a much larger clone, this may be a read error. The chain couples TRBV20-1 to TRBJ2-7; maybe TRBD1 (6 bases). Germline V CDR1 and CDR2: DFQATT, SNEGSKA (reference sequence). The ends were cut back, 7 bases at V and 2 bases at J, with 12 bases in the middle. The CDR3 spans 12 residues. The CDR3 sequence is CSVKDRPYEQYF. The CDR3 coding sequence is TGCAGTGTTAAGGACAGACCCTACGAGCAGTACTTC.